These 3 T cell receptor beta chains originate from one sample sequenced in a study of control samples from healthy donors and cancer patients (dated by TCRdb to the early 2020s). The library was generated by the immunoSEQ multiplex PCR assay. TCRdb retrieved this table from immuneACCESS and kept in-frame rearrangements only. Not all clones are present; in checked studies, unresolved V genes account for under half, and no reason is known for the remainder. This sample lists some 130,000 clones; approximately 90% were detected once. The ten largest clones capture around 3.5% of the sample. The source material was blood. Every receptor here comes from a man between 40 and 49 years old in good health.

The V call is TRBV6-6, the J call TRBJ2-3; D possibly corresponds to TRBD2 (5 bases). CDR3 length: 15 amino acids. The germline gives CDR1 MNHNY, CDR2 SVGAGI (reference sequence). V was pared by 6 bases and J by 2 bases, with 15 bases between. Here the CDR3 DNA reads TGTGCCAGCAGCCACCGGGGAGCCCTCACAGATACGCAGTATTTT. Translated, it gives CASSHRGALTDTQYF.

CDR3 loop: CATRAGRWAFF. DNA for the CDR3: TGTGCCACCAGGGCGGGCAGGTGGGCTTTCTTT. The V and J genes are TRBV2 and TRBJ1-1; perhaps TRBD1 as D (5 bases). Germline-derived CDR1 and CDR2 are SNHLY and FYNNEI. The CDR3 contains 11 residues. V shed 10 bases and J shed 11 bases, with 17 bases lying between them. Drawing the rest from reference TRBV2 and TRBJ1-1, the complete variable domain is EPEVTQTPSHQVTQMGQEVILRCVPISNHLYFYWYRQILGQKVEFLVSFYNNEISEKSEIFDDQFSVERPDGSNFTLKIRSTKLEDSAMYFCATRAGRWAFFGQGTRLTVV.

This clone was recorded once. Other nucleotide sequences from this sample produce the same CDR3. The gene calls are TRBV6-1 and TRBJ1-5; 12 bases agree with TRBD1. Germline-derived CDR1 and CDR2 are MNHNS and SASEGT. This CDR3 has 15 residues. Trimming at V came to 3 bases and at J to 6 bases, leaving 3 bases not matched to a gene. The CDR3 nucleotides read TGTGCCAGCAGTGATCGGGACAGGGGGCTTCAGCCCCAGCATTTT. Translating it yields CASSDRDRGLQPQHF.